The rows below give T cell receptor beta chains drawn from one sample of a study of human T cells and chemical hapten exposure. TCRdb independently ran MiXCR on the RACE reads; one entry per CDR3 protein. This sample has some 89,000 distinct CDR3 sequences; 25% to 35% occur once, and the top ten carry approximately 10%. The source was whole blood, collected in connection with sensitization to the hapten diphenylcyclopropenone (DPC). The source of these receptors is a man in his forties with alopecia areata. Some clones in this sample may be carry-over from other donors' samples. The CDR3 runs from the conserved cysteine through the conserved F or W. Fields, in order: V gene, J gene, clone size, D gene, CDR3 DNA, CDR3 protein. D genes are given only for firm matches. Clone sizes are given selectively: once, few, many, or a class where the clone is expanded.

V: TRBV30; J: TRBJ2-1; size: few; D: TRBD2; DNA: TGTGCCTGGAGTGTTGGACTAGCGGGCAATGAGCAGTTCTTC; CDR3: CAWSVGLAGNEQFF
V: TRBV7-2; J: TRBJ2-7; size: few; D: TRBD2; DNA: TGTGCCAGCAGCTCCTTAGCGGGAGGTCCCTACGAGCAGTACTTC; CDR3: CASSSLAGGPYEQYF
V: TRBV9; J: TRBJ2-5; size: few; D: -; DNA: TGTGCCAGCAGCGAATGGGATCTCCAAGAGACCCAGTACTTC; CDR3: CASSEWDLQETQYF
V: TRBV21-1; J: TRBJ1-5; size: -; D: -; DNA: TGTGCCAGCAGCATCGGGAACCCCCAGCATTTT; CDR3: CASSIGNPQHF
V: TRBV12-3/TRBV12-4; J: TRBJ1-1; size: many; D: -; DNA: TGTGCCAGCAGTCCCCTAGGACGCGGACAGATGAACACTGAAGCTTTCTTT; CDR3: CASSPLGRGQMNTEAFF
V: TRBV10-1; J: TRBJ2-3; size: few; D: TRBD1; DNA: TGCGCCAGCAGTGAGTCTAGACAGGGGGGCGGAGATACGCAGTATTTT; CDR3: CASSESRQGGGDTQYF
V: TRBV6-9; J: TRBJ2-6; size: few; D: -; DNA: TGTGCCAGCAAGGAGGGGCTCCCAACTGAAGGGGCCAACGTCCTGACTTTC; CDR3: CASKEGLPTEGANVLTF
V: TRBV10-2; J: TRBJ2-3; size: -; D: -; DNA: TGCGCCAGCTCTCCAGGGGCAGATACGCAGTATTTT; CDR3: CASSPGADTQYF
V: TRBV24-1; J: TRBJ2-5; size: -; D: -; DNA: TGTGCCACCAGTGATCCATCGACTCCGGGGTGGACCCAGTACTTC; CDR3: CATSDPSTPGWTQYF
V: TRBV9; J: TRBJ2-1; size: -; D: -; DNA: TGTGCCAGCACCCATCCCTCCTCCTACAATGAGCAGTTCTTC; CDR3: CASTHPSSYNEQFF